The sequence of this T cell receptor (beta chain) was determined in a study of blood T cell repertoires in COVID-19. For the study at large: PBMCs, B-cell-depleted T cells, or T cells were the source of the cDNA or gDNA that made up the material.

V was clipped by 5 bases and J by 10 bases; unmatched bases: 7. The V gene's germline CDR1 is MNHEY and CDR2 SVGAGI. CDR3 length: 12 residues. Authors' data handling: Scientists estimated how many nucleated cells there were by amplifying reference gene primers. Repertoires were generated with immunoSEQ multiplex PCR, while TCRdb's copy carries only in-frame clones and drops some. V, J and clone size are those of that table, while D and trimming were read from the DNA. The table has approximately 300,000 clones, nearly 90% seen once. Participant ages covered about 18 to 95 years across around 22 US areas. Donors in Cohort 3 counted as recovered after two negative PCRs, clearance, or symptom resolution.

The material sequenced was PBMCs or T cells enriched from blood (not recorded which). This chain uses TRBV6-5 with TRBJ1-1, with 7 bases aligning to TRBD1. This receptor was identified in a woman aged 25 to 39 who had recovered from COVID-19. The CDR3 sequence: CASSPTTGAAFF. CDR3 bases: TGTGCCAGCAGTCCGACCACAGGGGCAGCTTTCTTT.